The T cell receptor beta chain under discussion was sequenced for a study of graft-versus-host responses after intestinal transplantation. The protocol was immunoSEQ multiplex PCR, while the TCRdb copy is restricted to in-frame clones and leaves out a portion. The data contain 65,000 to 100,000 clones, roughly 92% of them seen just once; the ten biggest clones take up around 0.36%. The CDR3 totals 15 residues. Looked up from germline, CDR1 is LGHNA and CDR2 is YSLEER. Trimming took off 4 bases at V and 0 bases at J, with 13 bases between the two ends. Regarding this clone: Its antigen is unidentified.

The receptor's source is a human donor who was the organ donor for an intestinal transplant. The starting material was unstimulated CD8+ T cells sorted from spleen or lymph node cells, obtained before transplant. This chain joins TRBV4-3 and TRBJ2-7; perhaps TRBD1 as D (5 bases). The CDR3 here is CASSLNRMSSYEQYF. In nucleotides, the CDR3 is TGCGCCAGCAGCCTCAACAGGATGAGCTCCTACGAGCAGTACTTC.